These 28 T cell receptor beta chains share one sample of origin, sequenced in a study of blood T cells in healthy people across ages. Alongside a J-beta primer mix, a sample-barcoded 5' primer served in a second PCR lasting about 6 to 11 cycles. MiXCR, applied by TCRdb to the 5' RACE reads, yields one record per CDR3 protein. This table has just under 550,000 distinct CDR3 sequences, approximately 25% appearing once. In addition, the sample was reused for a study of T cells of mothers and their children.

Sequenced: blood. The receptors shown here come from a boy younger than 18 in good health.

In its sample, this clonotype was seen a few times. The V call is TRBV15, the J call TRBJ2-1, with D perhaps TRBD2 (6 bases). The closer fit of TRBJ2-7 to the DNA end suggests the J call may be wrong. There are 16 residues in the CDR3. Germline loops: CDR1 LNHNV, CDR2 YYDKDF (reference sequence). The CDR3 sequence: CATSRDGGTESYEQYF. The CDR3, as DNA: TGTGCCACCAGCAGAGATGGGGGGACCGAAAGCTACGAGCAGTACTTC.

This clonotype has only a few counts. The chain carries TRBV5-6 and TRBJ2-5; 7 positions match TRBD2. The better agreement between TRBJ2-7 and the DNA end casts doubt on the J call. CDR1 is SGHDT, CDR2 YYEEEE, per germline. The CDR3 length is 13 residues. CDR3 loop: CASSSTGLDEQYF. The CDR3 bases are TGTGCCAGCAGCTCAACCGGACTAGACGAGCAGTACTTC.

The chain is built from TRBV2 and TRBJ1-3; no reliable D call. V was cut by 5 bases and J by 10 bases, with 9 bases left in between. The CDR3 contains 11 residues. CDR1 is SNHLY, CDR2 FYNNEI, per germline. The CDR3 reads CASSRRETIYF. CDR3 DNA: TGTGCCAGCAGTAGGCGGGAGACCATATATTTT.

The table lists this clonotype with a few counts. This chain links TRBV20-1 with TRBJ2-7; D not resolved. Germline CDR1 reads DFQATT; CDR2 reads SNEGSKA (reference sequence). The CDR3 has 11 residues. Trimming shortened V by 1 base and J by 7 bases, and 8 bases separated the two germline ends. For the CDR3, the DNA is TGCAGTGCTAGAGGGGTGGGGGAGCAGTACTTC. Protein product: CSARGVGEQYF.

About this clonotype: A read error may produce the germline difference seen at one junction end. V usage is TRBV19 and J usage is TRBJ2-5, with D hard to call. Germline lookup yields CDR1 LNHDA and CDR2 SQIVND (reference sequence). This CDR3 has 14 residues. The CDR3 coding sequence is TGTGCTAGTAGTACCAGCTCAAACCAAGAGACCCAGTACTTC. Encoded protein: CASSTSSNQETQYF.

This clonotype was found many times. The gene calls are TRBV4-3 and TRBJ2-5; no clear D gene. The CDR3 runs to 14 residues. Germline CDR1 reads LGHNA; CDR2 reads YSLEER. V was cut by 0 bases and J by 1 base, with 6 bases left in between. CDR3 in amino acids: CASSQDSGQETQYF. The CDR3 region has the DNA TGCGCCAGCAGCCAAGACTCAGGCCAAGAGACCCAGTACTTC.

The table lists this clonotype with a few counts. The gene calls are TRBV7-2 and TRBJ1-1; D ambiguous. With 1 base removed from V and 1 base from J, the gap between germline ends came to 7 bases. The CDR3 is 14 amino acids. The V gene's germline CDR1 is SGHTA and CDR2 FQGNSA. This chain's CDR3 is CASSLEFSNTEAFF. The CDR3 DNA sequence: TGTGCCAGCAGCTTAGAGTTTTCGAACACTGAAGCTTTCTTT. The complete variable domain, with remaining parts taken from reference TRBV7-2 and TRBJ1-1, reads GAGVSQSPSNKVTEKGKDVELRCDPISGHTALYWYRQSLGQGLEFLIYFQGNSAPDKSGLPSDRFSAERTGGSVSTLTIQRTQQEDSAVYLCASSLEFSNTEAFFGQGTRLTVV.

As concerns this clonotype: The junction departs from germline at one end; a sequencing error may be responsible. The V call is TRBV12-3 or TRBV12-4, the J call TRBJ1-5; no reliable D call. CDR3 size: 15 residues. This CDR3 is CASSPAQPSNQPQHF. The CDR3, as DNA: TGTGCCAGCAGCCCCGCTCAGCCCAGCAATCAGCCCCAGCACTTT.

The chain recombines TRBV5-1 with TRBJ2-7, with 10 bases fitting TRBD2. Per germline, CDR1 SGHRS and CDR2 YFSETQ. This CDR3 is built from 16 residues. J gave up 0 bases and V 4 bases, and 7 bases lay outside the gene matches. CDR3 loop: CASSIEASGGSYEQYF. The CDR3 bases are TGCGCCAGCAGCATCGAGGCTAGCGGGGGCTCCTACGAGCAGTACTTC.

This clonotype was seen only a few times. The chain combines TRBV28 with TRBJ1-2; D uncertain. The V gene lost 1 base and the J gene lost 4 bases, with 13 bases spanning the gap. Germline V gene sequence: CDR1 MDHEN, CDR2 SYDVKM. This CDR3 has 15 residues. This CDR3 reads CASSLFPRSFYGYTF. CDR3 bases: TGTGCCAGCAGTTTATTCCCCCGATCGTTCTATGGCTACACCTTC.

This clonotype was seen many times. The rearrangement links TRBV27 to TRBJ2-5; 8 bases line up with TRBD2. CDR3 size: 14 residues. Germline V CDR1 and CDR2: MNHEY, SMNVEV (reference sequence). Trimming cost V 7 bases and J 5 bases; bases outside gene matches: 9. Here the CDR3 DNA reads TGTGCCAGCAAGGGTAACGGGAGGGAGGAGACCCAGTACTTC. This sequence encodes CASKGNGREETQYF.

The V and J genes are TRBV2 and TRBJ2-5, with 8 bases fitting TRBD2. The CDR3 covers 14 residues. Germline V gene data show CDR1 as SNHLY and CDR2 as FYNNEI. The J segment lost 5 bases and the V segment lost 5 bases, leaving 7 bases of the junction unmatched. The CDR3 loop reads CASSHRSSGETQYF. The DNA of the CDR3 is TGTGCCAGCAGTCACCGGTCTAGCGGGGAGACCCAGTACTTC.

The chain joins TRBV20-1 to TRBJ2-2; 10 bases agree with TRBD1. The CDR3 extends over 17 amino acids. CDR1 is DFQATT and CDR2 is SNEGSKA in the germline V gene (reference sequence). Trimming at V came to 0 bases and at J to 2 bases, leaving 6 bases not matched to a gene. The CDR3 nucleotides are TGCAGTGCTAGAGAAACGGACAGGGGGGTAAACACCGGGGAGCTGTTTTTT. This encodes CSARETDRGVNTGELFF.

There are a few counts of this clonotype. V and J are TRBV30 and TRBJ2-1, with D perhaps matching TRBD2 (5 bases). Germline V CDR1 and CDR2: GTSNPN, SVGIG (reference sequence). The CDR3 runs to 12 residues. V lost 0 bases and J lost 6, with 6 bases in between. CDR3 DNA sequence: TGTGCCTGGAGTGTAACTAGCAATGAGCAGTTCTTC. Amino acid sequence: CAWSVTSNEQFF.

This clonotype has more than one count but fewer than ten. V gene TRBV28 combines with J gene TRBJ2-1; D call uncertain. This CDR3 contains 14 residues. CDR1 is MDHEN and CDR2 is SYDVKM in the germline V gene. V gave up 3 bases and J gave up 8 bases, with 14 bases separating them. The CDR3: CASSFRAQRHEQFF. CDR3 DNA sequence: TGTGCCAGCAGTTTTAGGGCTCAACGCCATGAGCAGTTCTTC.

The CDR3: CASSSSTGTMTGNTIYF. In nucleotides, the CDR3 is TGCGCCAGCAGCTCCTCCACCGGGACAATGACTGGAAACACCATATATTTT. This rearrangement joins TRBV5-1 to TRBJ1-3, with D perhaps TRBD1 (6 bases). The V gene's germline CDR1 is SGHRS and CDR2 YFSETQ. The V end lost 3 bases, the J end lost 2 bases, and 18 bases lay between the germline ends. The CDR3 totals 17 residues.

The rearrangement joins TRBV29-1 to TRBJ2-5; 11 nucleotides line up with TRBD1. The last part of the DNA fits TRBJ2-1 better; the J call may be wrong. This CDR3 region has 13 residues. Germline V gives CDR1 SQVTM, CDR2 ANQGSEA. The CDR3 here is CSVGTGGNNEQFF. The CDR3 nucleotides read TGCAGCGTGGGGACAGGGGGGAACAATGAGCAGTTCTTC.

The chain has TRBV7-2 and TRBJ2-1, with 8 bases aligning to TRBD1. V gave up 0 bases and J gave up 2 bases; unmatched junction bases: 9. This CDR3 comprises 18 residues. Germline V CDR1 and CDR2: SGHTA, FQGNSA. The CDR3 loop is CASSLASGQGTTYNEQFF. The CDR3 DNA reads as TGTGCCAGCAGCTTAGCGTCCGGACAGGGCACTACCTACAATGAGCAGTTCTTC.

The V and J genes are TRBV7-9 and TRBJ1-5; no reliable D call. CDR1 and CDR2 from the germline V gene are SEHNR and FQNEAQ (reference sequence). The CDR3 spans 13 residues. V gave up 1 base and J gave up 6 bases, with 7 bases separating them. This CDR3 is CASSLGEVQPQHF. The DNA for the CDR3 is TGTGCCAGCAGCTTAGGGGAAGTTCAGCCCCAGCATTTT.

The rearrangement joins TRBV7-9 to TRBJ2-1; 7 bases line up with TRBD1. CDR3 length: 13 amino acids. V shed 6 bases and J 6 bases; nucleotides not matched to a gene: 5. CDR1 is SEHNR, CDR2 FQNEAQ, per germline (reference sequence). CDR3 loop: CASRTQGSNEQFF. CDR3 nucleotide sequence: TGTGCCAGCAGAACACAGGGGTCCAATGAGCAGTTCTTC.

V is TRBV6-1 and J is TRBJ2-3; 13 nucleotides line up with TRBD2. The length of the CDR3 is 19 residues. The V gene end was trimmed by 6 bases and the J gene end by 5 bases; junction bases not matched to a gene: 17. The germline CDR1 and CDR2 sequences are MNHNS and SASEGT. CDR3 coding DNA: TGTGCCAGCAGCCTAAAGGGACTAGCGGGAACCATGGGCGGAGATACGCAGTATTTT. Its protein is CASSLKGLAGTMGGDTQYF.

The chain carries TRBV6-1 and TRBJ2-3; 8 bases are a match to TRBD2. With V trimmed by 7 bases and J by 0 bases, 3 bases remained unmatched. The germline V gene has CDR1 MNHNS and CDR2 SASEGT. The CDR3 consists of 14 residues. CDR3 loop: CASKLAASTDTQYF. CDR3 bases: TGTGCCAGCAAACTAGCGGCTAGCACAGATACGCAGTATTTT.

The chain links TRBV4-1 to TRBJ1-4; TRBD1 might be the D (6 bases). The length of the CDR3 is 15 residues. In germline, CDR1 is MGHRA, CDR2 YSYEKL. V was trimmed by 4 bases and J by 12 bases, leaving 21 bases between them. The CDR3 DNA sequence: TGCGCCAGCAGCCTCCTCCAAGGGGGTAATGAGCAACTGTTTTTT. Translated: CASSLLQGGNEQLFF.

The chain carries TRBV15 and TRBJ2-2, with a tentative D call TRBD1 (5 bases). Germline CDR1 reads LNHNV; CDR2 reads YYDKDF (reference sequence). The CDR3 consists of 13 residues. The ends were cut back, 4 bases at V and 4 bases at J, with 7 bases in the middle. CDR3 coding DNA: TGTGCCACCAGCACCCAGGGCACCGGGGAGCTGTTTTTT. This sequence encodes CATSTQGTGELFF.

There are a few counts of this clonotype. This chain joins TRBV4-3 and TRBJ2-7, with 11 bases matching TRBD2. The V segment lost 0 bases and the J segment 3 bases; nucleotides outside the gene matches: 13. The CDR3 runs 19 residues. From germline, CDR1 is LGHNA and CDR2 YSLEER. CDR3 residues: CASSQDASGTSGILYEQYF. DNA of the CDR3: TGCGCCAGCAGCCAAGATGCTTCCGGGACTAGCGGCATACTCTACGAGCAGTACTTC.

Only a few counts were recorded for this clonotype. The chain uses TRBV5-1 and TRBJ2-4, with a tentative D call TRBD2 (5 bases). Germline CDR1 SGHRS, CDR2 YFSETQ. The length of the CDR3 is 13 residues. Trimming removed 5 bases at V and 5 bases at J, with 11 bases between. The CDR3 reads CASRKDGENIQYF. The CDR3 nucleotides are TGCGCCAGCAGGAAGGACGGGGAAAACATTCAGTACTTC.

CDR3 sequence reads: CASSNRDLQETQYF. As DNA, the CDR3 is TGTGCCAGCAGCAACCGGGACTTGCAAGAGACCCAGTACTTC. The genes are TRBV12-3 or TRBV12-4 and TRBJ2-5; D is possibly TRBD2 (6 bases). CDR3 size: 14 residues. The V gene lost 6 bases and the J gene lost 2 bases, with 13 bases spanning the gap.

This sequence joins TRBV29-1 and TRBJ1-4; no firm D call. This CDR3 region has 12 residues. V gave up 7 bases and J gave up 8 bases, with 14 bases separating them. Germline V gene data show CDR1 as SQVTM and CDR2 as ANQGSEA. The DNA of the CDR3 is TGCAGCGGCGGGAGGAGTGAGGAAAAACTGTTTTTT. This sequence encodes CSGGRSEEKLFF.